Listed below are T cell receptor beta chains from one sample, sequenced in a study of blood T cell repertoires in COVID-19. Sequenced by immunoSEQ multiplex PCR; TCRdb stores in-frame clones only, minus some. The table lists 220,000 or so clones, roughly 84% of them singletons, with 6.8% in the top ten. The sample taken for sequencing was PBMCs or T cells enriched from blood (not recorded which). The receptors here all came from a middle-aged woman who had recovered from COVID-19. Each CDR3 is given with its conserved first and last residue. The D gene is left open where the match is weak. A row's size may be missing; if present it is once, few, many or a size class.

clone size: NA
D gene: NA
J gene: TRBJ1-1
V gene: TRBV6-5
CDR3 DNA: TGTGCCAGCTGGGGGCGCCTTCTGAACACTGAAGCTTTCTTT
CDR3 protein: CASWGRLLNTEAFF

clone size: NA
D gene: NA
J gene: TRBJ2-1
V gene: TRBV11-3
CDR3 DNA: TGTGCCAGCAGCTTTACGGGGTTGAGTGCCAATGAGCAGTTCTTC
CDR3 protein: CASSFTGLSANEQFF

clone size: few
D gene: TRBD1
J gene: TRBJ1-2
V gene: TRBV27
CDR3 DNA: TGTGCCAGCAGTTCGCCCGGACAGGGCCTATATGGCTACACCTTC
CDR3 protein: CASSSPGQGLYGYTF

clone size: few
D gene: NA
J gene: TRBJ1-2
V gene: TRBV7-8
CDR3 DNA: TGTGCCAGCAGCTTCCAGGGTACCGCTGGCTACACCTTC
CDR3 protein: CASSFQGTAGYTF

clone size: NA
D gene: TRBD1
J gene: TRBJ2-5
V gene: TRBV5-1
CDR3 DNA: TGCGCCAGCAGCATAACCGGGACAGGGGGGTGGGAGACCCAGTACTTC
CDR3 protein: CASSITGTGGWETQYF

clone size: NA
D gene: NA
J gene: TRBJ1-2
V gene: TRBV18
CDR3 DNA: TGTGCCAGCTCACAAGAGACACCGCCGAACTATGGCTACACCTTC
CDR3 protein: CASSQETPPNYGYTF

clone size: NA
D gene: NA
J gene: TRBJ1-2
V gene: TRBV20-1
CDR3 DNA: TGCAGTGTTCAGGGGACATATGGCTACACCTTC
CDR3 protein: CSVQGTYGYTF

clone size: NA
D gene: NA
J gene: TRBJ2-1
V gene: TRBV9
CDR3 DNA: TGTGCCAGCAGCGTAGATGATAGCTTCAATGAGCAGTTCTTC
CDR3 protein: CASSVDDSFNEQFF

clone size: NA
D gene: TRBD1
J gene: TRBJ1-1
V gene: TRBV30
CDR3 DNA: TGTGCCTGGAGTGTAACGACAGGGGTCACTGAAGCTTTCTTT
CDR3 protein: CAWSVTTGVTEAFF

clone size: NA
D gene: NA
J gene: TRBJ1-1
V gene: TRBV28
CDR3 DNA: TGTGCCAGCACCAAAAGAGGGAACACTGAAGCTTTCTTT
CDR3 protein: CASTKRGNTEAFF

clone size: NA
D gene: TRBD2
J gene: TRBJ2-1
V gene: TRBV11-3
CDR3 DNA: TGTGCCAGCAGCCCTAGCGGGAGAGGAAATGAGCAGTTCTTC
CDR3 protein: CASSPSGRGNEQFF

clone size: NA
D gene: NA
J gene: TRBJ1-2
V gene: TRBV24-1
CDR3 DNA: TGTGCCACCAGTGATTCGGACGCGGCAGGGGACTATGGCTACACCTTC
CDR3 protein: CATSDSDAAGDYGYTF

clone size: NA
D gene: TRBD2
J gene: TRBJ2-1
V gene: TRBV5-1
CDR3 DNA: TGCGCCAGCAGCCAGCGGGGCCACAATGAGCAGTTCTTC
CDR3 protein: CASSQRGHNEQFF

clone size: NA
D gene: NA
J gene: TRBJ2-3
V gene: TRBV3-1/TRBV3-2
CDR3 DNA: TGTGCCAGCAGCCAAGGCGGGACTCCCACAGATACGCAGTATTTT
CDR3 protein: CASSQGGTPTDTQYF

clone size: NA
D gene: NA
J gene: TRBJ2-3
V gene: TRBV7-9
CDR3 DNA: TGTGCCAGCAGCTTACAGGGATTAGATACGCAGTATTTT
CDR3 protein: CASSLQGLDTQYF

clone size: NA
D gene: NA
J gene: TRBJ2-1
V gene: TRBV5-1
CDR3 DNA: TGCGCCAGCAGCTTTCCGGGACTCCGGGGTGAGCAGTTCTTC
CDR3 protein: CASSFPGLRGEQFF

clone size: NA
D gene: TRBD2
J gene: TRBJ2-3
V gene: TRBV28
CDR3 DNA: TGTGCCAGCACCCCCGGTGGGGCGGGAGAACGAGATACGCAGTATTTT
CDR3 protein: CASTPGGAGERDTQYF

clone size: NA
D gene: TRBD1
J gene: TRBJ2-2
V gene: TRBV7-3
CDR3 DNA: TGTGCCAGCAGCGCCCAGGGGGCGGACACCGGGGAGCTGTTTTTT
CDR3 protein: CASSAQGADTGELFF

clone size: NA
D gene: NA
J gene: TRBJ2-2
V gene: TRBV7-9
CDR3 DNA: TGTGCCAGCAGCTTCTCAACGGGCACCGGGGAGCTGTTTTTT
CDR3 protein: CASSFSTGTGELFF

clone size: NA
D gene: TRBD1
J gene: TRBJ1-2
V gene: TRBV28
CDR3 DNA: TGTGCCAGCAGACCCGGACAGGGGAACTATGGCTACACCTTC
CDR3 protein: CASRPGQGNYGYTF

clone size: few
D gene: TRBD1
J gene: TRBJ1-4
V gene: TRBV7-2
CDR3 DNA: TGTGCCAGCAGCCCCGGGACAGTATCTCATGAAAAACTGTTTTTT
CDR3 protein: CASSPGTVSHEKLFF

clone size: NA
D gene: NA
J gene: TRBJ2-1
V gene: TRBV5-4
CDR3 DNA: TGTGCCAGCAGCTCCGGGGGGCCGAGCGCCTACAATGAGCAGTTCTTC
CDR3 protein: CASSSGGPSAYNEQFF

clone size: NA
D gene: NA
J gene: TRBJ1-2
V gene: TRBV28
CDR3 DNA: TGTGCCAGCAGTGTAGCTAACTATGGCTACACCTTC
CDR3 protein: CASSVANYGYTF

clone size: once
D gene: NA
J gene: TRBJ1-5
V gene: TRBV10-3
CDR3 DNA: TGTGCCATCAGTGACGTACAGGGATGGAATCAGCCCCAGCATTTT
CDR3 protein: CAISDVQGWNQPQHF

clone size: NA
D gene: NA
J gene: TRBJ1-2
V gene: TRBV7-2
CDR3 DNA: TGTGCCAGCAGCTTAGAGAAGGGGCGGTATGGCTACACCTTC
CDR3 protein: CASSLEKGRYGYTF

clone size: NA
D gene: TRBD1
J gene: TRBJ2-2
V gene: TRBV5-1
CDR3 DNA: TGCGCCAGCAGAATGACAGGGGGAACCGGGGAGCTGTTTTTT
CDR3 protein: CASRMTGGTGELFF

clone size: NA
D gene: TRBD1
J gene: TRBJ1-1
V gene: TRBV11-2
CDR3 DNA: TGTGCCAGCAGACAACAGGGGGCTAGCACTGAAGCTTTCTTT
CDR3 protein: CASRQQGASTEAFF

clone size: NA
D gene: NA
J gene: TRBJ1-3
V gene: TRBV9
CDR3 DNA: TGTGCCAGCAGCGTAGAAAAGACCCGCGGGAACACCATATATTTT
CDR3 protein: CASSVEKTRGNTIYF

clone size: NA
D gene: TRBD2
J gene: TRBJ2-3
V gene: TRBV27
CDR3 DNA: TGTGCCAGCAGTATAGGGACTAGCGGGGTCCCTAGCACAGATACGCAGTATTTT
CDR3 protein: CASSIGTSGVPSTDTQYF

clone size: NA
D gene: NA
J gene: TRBJ1-4
V gene: TRBV5-4
CDR3 DNA: TGTGCCAGCACTAAGAACACTAATGAAAAACTGTTTTTT
CDR3 protein: CASTKNTNEKLFF

clone size: NA
D gene: NA
J gene: TRBJ1-5
V gene: TRBV18
CDR3 DNA: TGTGCCAGCTCACACGGACAGTCGTATAGCAATCAGCCCCAGCATTTT
CDR3 protein: CASSHGQSYSNQPQHF

clone size: NA
D gene: TRBD1
J gene: TRBJ2-2
V gene: TRBV18
CDR3 DNA: TGTGCCAGCTCCCTGGGACAGTCGAACACCGGGGAGCTGTTTTTT
CDR3 protein: CASSLGQSNTGELFF

clone size: NA
D gene: NA
J gene: TRBJ1-2
V gene: TRBV7-2
CDR3 DNA: TGTGCCAGCAGCATAAAGACAGCTAATTATGGCTACACCTTC
CDR3 protein: CASSIKTANYGYTF

clone size: NA
D gene: TRBD2
J gene: TRBJ2-1
V gene: TRBV7-3
CDR3 DNA: TGTGCCAGCAGCTTAACGATAGCGGGCCAGGTAAATGAGCAGTTCTTC
CDR3 protein: CASSLTIAGQVNEQFF

clone size: NA
D gene: NA
J gene: TRBJ2-5
V gene: TRBV5-1
CDR3 DNA: TGCGCCAGCAGCTTGGCTGGCGGTGTAGAGACCCAGTACTTC
CDR3 protein: CASSLAGGVETQYF

clone size: NA
D gene: TRBD2
J gene: TRBJ2-1
V gene: TRBV15
CDR3 DNA: TGTGCCACCAGCAGAGATGGCCCTGGACTAGCGGGAGTCGAGCAGTTCTTC
CDR3 protein: CATSRDGPGLAGVEQFF

clone size: NA
D gene: NA
J gene: TRBJ1-1
V gene: TRBV27
CDR3 DNA: TGTGCCAGCAGTTTAAGTAGCCTGTTCGGGACTGAAGCTTTCTTT
CDR3 protein: CASSLSSLFGTEAFF

clone size: NA
D gene: NA
J gene: TRBJ1-5
V gene: TRBV19
CDR3 DNA: TGTGCCACTCGAACGGGGAGCAATCAGCCCCAGCATTTT
CDR3 protein: CATRTGSNQPQHF

clone size: NA
D gene: NA
J gene: TRBJ1-2
V gene: TRBV30
CDR3 DNA: TGTGCCTGGAGTGTATCTCGGAGGGGGGGCTATGGCTACACCTTC
CDR3 protein: CAWSVSRRGGYGYTF

clone size: NA
D gene: TRBD2
J gene: TRBJ2-1
V gene: TRBV9
CDR3 DNA: TGTGCCAGCAGCCCAGGGACCCTAGCGGGAGGAGCGAATGAGCAGTTCTTC
CDR3 protein: CASSPGTLAGGANEQFF